The T cell receptor (beta chain) described here comes from a study of cytomegalovirus exposure and HLA in healthy donors. This CDR3 has 15 amino acids. Germline values: CDR1 MDHEN, CDR2 SYDVKM. V was clipped by 7 bases and J by 4 bases, with 16 bases between them. The PCR contained 60 Vbeta and 13 Jbeta primers. Sequenced by immunoSEQ multiplex PCR; TCRdb stores in-frame clones only, minus some. The repertoire consists of about 85,000 clones, with approximately 80% occurring once and the leading ten covering more than 20%. Details on this clone: The antigen is unknown.

Regarding the study as a whole: In a later analysis, donors in an Asian-associated ancestry cluster reportedly had fewer N-insertions in productive TCRs than the cohort mean. Upon later analysis, HLA-associated TCR beta chains proved more clonally expanded than other, equally common chains. Follow-up analysis later connected one missense variant in DCLRE1C with trimming of TCR beta V- and J-genes.

This rearrangement joins TRBV28 to TRBJ2-2; D is possibly TRBD2 (6 bases). Specimen: PBMCs. The receptor was derived from a woman aged 45 to 65 in good health and CMV-seropositive. The CDR3 spells CASMGGAAGTGELFF. The CDR3, as DNA: TGTGCCAGCATGGGGGGAGCTGCTGGCACCGGGGAGCTGTTTTTT.